This T cell receptor (beta chain) was retrieved from a study of cytomegalovirus exposure and HLA in healthy donors. Study-wide results and limits: Published work reported that the classifier diagnosed cytomegalovirus status with high specificity and sensitivity.

Note on this clone: Its antigen is not identified.

The PCR contained 60 Vbeta and 13 Jbeta primers. TCRdb's table, derived via immunoSEQ multiplex PCR, lists solely in-frame clones and lacks some. The sample has 120,000 or so clones; 65% to 80% are singletons. In germline, CDR1 is SGHRS, CDR2 YFSETQ. Trimming cost V 6 bases and J 1 base, with 17 bases left between them. There are 16 residues in the CDR3. The sequencing input was PBMCs. The receptor was derived from a man aged 55-75 years in good health and CMV-seropositive. The chain recombines TRBV5-1 with TRBJ2-1, with D perhaps matching TRBD2 (5 bases). Here the CDR3 reads CASTQGPGRSYNEQFF. Here the CDR3 DNA reads TGCGCCAGCACCCAAGGTCCGGGGAGATCCTACAATGAGCAGTTCTTC.